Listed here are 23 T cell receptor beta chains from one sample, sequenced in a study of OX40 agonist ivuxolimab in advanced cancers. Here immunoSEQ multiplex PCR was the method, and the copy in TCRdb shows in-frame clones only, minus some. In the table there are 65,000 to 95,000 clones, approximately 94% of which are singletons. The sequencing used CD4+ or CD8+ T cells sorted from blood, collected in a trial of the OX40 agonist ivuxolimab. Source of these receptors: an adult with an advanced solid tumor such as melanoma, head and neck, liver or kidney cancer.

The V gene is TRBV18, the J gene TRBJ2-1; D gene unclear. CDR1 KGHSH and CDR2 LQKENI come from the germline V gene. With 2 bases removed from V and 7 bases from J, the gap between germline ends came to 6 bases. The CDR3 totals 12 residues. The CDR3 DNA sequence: TGTGCCAGCTCACCATCCATAAATGAGCAGTTCTTC. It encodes CASSPSINEQFF.

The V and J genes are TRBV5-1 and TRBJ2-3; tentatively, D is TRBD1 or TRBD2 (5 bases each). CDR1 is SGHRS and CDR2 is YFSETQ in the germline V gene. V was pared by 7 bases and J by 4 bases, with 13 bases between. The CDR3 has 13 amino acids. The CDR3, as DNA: TGCGCCAGCTGGCAGGTGGGGGCAGATACGCAGTATTTT. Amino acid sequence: CASWQVGADTQYF.

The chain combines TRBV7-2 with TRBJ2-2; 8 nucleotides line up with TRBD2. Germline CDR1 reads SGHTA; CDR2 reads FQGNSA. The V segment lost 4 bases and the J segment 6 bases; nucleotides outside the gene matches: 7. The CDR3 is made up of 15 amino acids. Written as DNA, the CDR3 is TGTGCCAGCAGCTCAGGACTAGCTAATGCCGGGGAGCTGTTTTTT. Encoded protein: CASSSGLANAGELFF.

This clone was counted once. CDR3 sequence reads: CASSSGGNQPQHF. The CDR3 bases are TGTGCCAGCAGTTCCGGGGGAAATCAGCCCCAGCATTTT. The chain uses TRBV7-8 and TRBJ1-5; tentative D call: TRBD1 (5 bases). There are 13 residues in the CDR3. The V gene's germline CDR1 is SGHVS and CDR2 FQNEAQ. V lost 6 bases and J 4 bases, leaving 10 bases between the germline ends. The whole variable domain, remainder taken from reference TRBV7-8 and TRBJ1-5, is GAGVSQSPRYKVAKRGQDVALRCDPISGHVSLFWYQQALGQGPEFLTYFQNEAQLDKSGLPSDRFFAERPEGSVSTLKIQRTQQEDSAVYLCASSSGGNQPQHFGDGTRLSIL.

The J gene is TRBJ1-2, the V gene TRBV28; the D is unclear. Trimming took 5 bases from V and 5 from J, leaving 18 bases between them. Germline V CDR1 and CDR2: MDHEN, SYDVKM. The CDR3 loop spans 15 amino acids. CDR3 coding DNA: TGTGCCAGCAGTCTCCTGGAAAAGTTTCGGTATGGCTACACCTTC. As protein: CASSLLEKFRYGYTF.

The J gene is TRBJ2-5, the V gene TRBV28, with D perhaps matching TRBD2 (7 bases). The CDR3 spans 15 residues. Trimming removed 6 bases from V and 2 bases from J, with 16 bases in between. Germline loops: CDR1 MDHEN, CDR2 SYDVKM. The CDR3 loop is CASRTQGRGQETQYF. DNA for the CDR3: TGTGCCAGCAGAACTCAGGGGAGGGGGCAAGAGACCCAGTACTTC.

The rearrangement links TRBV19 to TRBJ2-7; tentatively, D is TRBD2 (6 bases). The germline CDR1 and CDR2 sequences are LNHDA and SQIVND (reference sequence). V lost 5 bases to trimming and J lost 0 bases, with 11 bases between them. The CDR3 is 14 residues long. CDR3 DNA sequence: TGTGCCAGTAGTGTCCAGGGAGGCTCCTACGAGCAGTACTTC. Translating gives CASSVQGGSYEQYF. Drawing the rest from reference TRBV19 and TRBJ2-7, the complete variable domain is DGGITQSPKYLFRKEGQNVTLSCEQNLNHDAMYWYRQDPGQGLRLIYYSQIVNDFQKGDIAEGYSVSREKKESFPLTVTSAQKNPTAFYLCASSVQGGSYEQYFGPGTRLTVT.

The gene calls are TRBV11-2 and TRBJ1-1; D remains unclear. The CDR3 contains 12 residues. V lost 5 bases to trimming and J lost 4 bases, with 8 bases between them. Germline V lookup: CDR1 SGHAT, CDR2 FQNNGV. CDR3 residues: CASSISGTEAFF. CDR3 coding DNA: TGTGCCAGCAGCATCTCGGGCACTGAAGCTTTCTTT.

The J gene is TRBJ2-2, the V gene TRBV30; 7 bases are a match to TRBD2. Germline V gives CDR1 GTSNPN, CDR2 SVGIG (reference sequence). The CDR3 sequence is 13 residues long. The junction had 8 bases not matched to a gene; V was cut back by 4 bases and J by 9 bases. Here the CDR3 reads CAWTAGVHRELFF. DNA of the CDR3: TGTGCCTGGACCGCGGGAGTCCACCGGGAGCTGTTTTTT.

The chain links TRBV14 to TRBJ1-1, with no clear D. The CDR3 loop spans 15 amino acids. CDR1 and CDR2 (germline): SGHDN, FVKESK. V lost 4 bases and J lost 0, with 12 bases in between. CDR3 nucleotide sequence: TGTGCCAGCAGCCCCCCAAGGTCCATGAACACTGAAGCTTTCTTT. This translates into CASSPPRSMNTEAFF.

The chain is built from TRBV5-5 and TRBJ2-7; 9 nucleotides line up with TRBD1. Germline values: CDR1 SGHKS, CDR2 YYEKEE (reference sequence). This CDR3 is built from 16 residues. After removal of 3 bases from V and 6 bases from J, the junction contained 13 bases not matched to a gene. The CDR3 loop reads CASSWRTGATSGEQYF. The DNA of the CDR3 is TGTGCCAGCAGCTGGCGGACAGGGGCGACCTCCGGCGAGCAGTACTTC.

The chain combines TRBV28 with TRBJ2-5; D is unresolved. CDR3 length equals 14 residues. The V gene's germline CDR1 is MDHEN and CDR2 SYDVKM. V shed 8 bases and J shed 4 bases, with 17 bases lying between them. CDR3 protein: CASATTSGLETQYF. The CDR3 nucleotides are TGTGCCAGCGCTACTACCTCCGGGCTAGAGACCCAGTACTTC.

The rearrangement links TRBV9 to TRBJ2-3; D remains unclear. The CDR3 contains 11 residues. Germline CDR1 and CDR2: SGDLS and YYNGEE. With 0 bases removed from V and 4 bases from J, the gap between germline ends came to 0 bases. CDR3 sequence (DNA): TGTGCCAGCAGCGTAGCAGATACGCAGTATTTT. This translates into CASSVADTQYF. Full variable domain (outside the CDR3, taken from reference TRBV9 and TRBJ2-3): DSGVTQTPKHLITATGQRVTLRCSPRSGDLSVYWYQQSLDQGLQFLIQYYNGEERAKGNILERFSAQQFPDLHSELNLSSLELGDSALYFCASSVADTQYFGPGTRLTVL.

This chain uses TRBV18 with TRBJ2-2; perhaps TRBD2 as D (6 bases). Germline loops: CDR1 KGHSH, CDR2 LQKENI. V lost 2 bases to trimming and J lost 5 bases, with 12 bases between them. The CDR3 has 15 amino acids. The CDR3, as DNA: TGTGCCAGCTCACCATCGCCTGGGGGGACCGGGGAGCTGTTTTTT. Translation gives CASSPSPGGTGELFF.

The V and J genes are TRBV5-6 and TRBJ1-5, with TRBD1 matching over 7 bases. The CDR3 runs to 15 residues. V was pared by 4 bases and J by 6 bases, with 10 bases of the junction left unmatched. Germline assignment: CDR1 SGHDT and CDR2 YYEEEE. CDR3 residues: CASSGGMPGGQPQHF. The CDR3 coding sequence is TGTGCCAGCAGCGGGGGGATGCCAGGGGGTCAGCCCCAGCATTTT. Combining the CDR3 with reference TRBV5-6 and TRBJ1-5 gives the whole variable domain DAGVTQSPTHLIKTRGQQVTLRCSPKSGHDTVSWYQQALGQGPQFIFQYYEEEERQRGNFPDRFSGHQFPNYSSELNVNALLLGDSALYLCASSGGMPGGQPQHFGDGTRLSIL.

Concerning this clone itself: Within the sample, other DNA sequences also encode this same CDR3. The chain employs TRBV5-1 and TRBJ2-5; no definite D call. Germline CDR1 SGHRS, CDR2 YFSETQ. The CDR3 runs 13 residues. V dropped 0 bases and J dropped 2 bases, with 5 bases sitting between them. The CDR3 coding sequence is TGCGCCAGCAGCTTGGTGGTTCAAGAGACCCAGTACTTC. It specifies CASSLVVQETQYF.

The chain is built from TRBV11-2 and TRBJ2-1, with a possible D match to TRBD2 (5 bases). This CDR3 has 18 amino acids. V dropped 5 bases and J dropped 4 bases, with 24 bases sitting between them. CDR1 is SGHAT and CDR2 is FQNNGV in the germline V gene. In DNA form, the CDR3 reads TGTGCCAGCAGCACGCAAACTAGTGGTTTGGGGTTTTACAATGAGCAGTTCTTC. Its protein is CASSTQTSGLGFYNEQFF.

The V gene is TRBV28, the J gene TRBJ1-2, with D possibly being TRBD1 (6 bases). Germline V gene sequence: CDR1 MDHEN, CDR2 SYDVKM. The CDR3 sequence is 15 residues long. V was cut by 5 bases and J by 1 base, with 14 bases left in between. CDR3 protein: CASSIPGALNYGYTF. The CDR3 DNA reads TGTGCCAGCAGTATACCAGGGGCACTTAACTATGGCTACACCTTC.

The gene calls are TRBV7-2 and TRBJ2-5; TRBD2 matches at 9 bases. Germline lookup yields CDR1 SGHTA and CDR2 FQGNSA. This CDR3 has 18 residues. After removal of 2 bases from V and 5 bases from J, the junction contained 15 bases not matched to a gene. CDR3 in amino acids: CASSLPRSGRLGGETQYF. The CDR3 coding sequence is TGTGCCAGCAGCTTACCCCGCAGCGGGAGGCTGGGGGGGGAGACCCAGTACTTC. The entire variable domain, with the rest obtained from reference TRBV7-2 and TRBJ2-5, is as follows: GAGVSQSPSNKVTEKGKDVELRCDPISGHTALYWYRQSLGQGLEFLIYFQGNSAPDKSGLPSDRFSAERTGGSVSTLTIQRTQQEDSAVYLCASSLPRSGRLGGETQYFGPGTRLLVL.

The CDR3 coding sequence is TGTGCCAGCACCACACTAGCGGGAGTTTACAATGAGCAGTTCTTC. The encoded protein is CASTTLAGVYNEQFF. The chain has TRBV7-2 and TRBJ2-1, with 11 positions matching TRBD2. With V trimmed by 7 bases and J by 4 bases, 6 bases remained unmatched. There are 15 residues in the CDR3. Germline CDR1 reads SGHTA; CDR2 reads FQGNSA.

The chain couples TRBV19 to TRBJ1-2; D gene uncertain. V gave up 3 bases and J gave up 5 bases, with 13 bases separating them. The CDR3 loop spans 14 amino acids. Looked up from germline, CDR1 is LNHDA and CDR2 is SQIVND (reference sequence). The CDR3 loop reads CASSILRERYGYTF. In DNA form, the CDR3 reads TGTGCCAGTAGTATCTTACGAGAACGGTATGGCTACACCTTC.

The CDR3 DNA follows: TGTGCCAGCAGCCCACGAGGGGCTGGAAACACCATATATTTT. This codes for CASSPRGAGNTIYF. This chain joins TRBV6-1 and TRBJ1-3; a possible D gene is TRBD1 (5 bases). Trimming took off 6 bases at V and 2 bases at J, with 11 bases between the two ends. The CDR3 loop spans 14 amino acids. CDR1 is MNHNS and CDR2 is SASEGT in the germline V gene.

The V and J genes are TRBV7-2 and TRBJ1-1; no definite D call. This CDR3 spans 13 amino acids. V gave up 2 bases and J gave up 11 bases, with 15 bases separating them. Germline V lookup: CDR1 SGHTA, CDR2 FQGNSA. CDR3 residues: CASSLISARVAFF. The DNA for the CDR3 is TGTGCCAGCAGCTTAATATCGGCACGGGTTGCTTTCTTT.